Following are 25 T cell receptor beta chains from one sample sequenced in a study of T cells expressing NK-cell markers. One entry per CDR3 protein, without DNA, is what TCRdb gives after re-calling the 5' RACE reads. This table holds a few thousand distinct CDR3 sequences. Sequencing was performed on blood T cells: a sorted CD56 or NKG2C T cell subset, CD4+ or CD8+ T cells, or bulk PBMC T cells (not recorded which). The receptors were gathered from a man younger than 35 in good health.

This clonotype is called medium-sized based on its frequency. The rearrangement links TRBV7-8 to TRBJ2-7. This CDR3 is 12 amino acids long. CDR1 SGHVS and CDR2 FQNEAQ come from the germline V gene. The CDR3 sequence is CASSLLTYEQYF.

This clonotype is called medium-sized based on its frequency. This chain uses TRBV5-5 with TRBJ2-7. The CDR3 is 12 amino acids. Germline V lookup: CDR1 SGHKS, CDR2 YYEKEE (reference sequence). The CDR3 sequence is CASSQGFYEQYF. The variable domain in full, with the rest retrieved from reference TRBV5-5 and TRBJ2-7, is DAGVTQSPTHLIKTRGQQVTLRCSPISGHKSVSWYQQVLGQGPQFIFQYYEKEERGRGNFPDRFSARQFPNYSSELNVNALLLGDSALYLCASSQGFYEQYFGPGTRLTVT.

By frequency, this clonotype registers medium-sized (0.01 to 0.1%). The chain carries TRBV12-3 or TRBV12-4 and TRBJ2-1; without DNA, the TCRdb call of TRBD1 cannot be checked. The CDR3 sequence is 16 residues long. This chain's CDR3 is CASSLRAGGMVNEQFF.

According to its frequency, this clonotype is medium-sized. The chain recombines TRBV27 with TRBJ2-3. The germline CDR1 and CDR2 sequences are MNHEY and SMNVEV (reference sequence). The CDR3 sequence is 15 residues long. The CDR3 here is CASSPILGSTDTQYF.

Frequency places this clonotype as medium-sized (0.01 to 0.1%). This chain uses TRBV20-1 with TRBJ1-1. The germline V gene has CDR1 DFQATT and CDR2 SNEGSKA (reference sequence). The CDR3 is 11 residues long. This CDR3 is CSVDGFTEAFF.

Measured by frequency, this clonotype is medium-sized. The J gene is TRBJ2-1, the V gene TRBV5-1; with no DNA, the TCRdb D assignment of TRBD1 cannot be verified. This CDR3 comprises 14 residues. Germline CDR1 is SGHRS and CDR2 is YFSETQ. This chain's CDR3 is CASTNGGGYNEQFF.

This clonotype is identified as medium-sized (0.01 to 0.1%) from frequency. This chain uses TRBV7-2 with TRBJ2-1. CDR1 is SGHTA, CDR2 FQGNSA, per germline. CDR3 length: 16 residues. CDR3 sequence reads: CASSPWLMGSYNEQFF.

By frequency, this clonotype registers medium-sized. The genes are TRBV28 and TRBJ1-4. The V gene's germline CDR1 is MDHEN and CDR2 SYDVKM. The CDR3 length is 14 residues. CDR3 amino acids: CASYGVDGNEKLFF.

The chain employs TRBV7-9 and TRBJ2-5; TCRdb's D call of TRBD2 is untestable without DNA. The length of the CDR3 is 15 residues. Germline V CDR1 and CDR2: SEHNR, FQNEAQ (reference sequence). CDR3: CASSPGTPKGETQYF.

The chain employs TRBV6-4 and TRBJ1-1; TCRdb names TRBD1, which stays unverified in the absence of DNA. The CDR3 consists of 14 residues. Germline V gene sequence: CDR1 MRHNA, CDR2 SNTAGT. CDR3 sequence reads: CASSEKGESTEAFF.

This clonotype is identified as medium-sized from frequency. This chain uses TRBV7-6 with TRBJ2-7; TCRdb returns TRBD1, unconfirmable since there is no DNA. CDR1 SGHVS and CDR2 FNYEAQ come from the germline V gene. The CDR3 length is 13 residues. The CDR3 reads CASSLRDPYEQYF.

In terms of frequency, this clonotype is medium-sized. The rearrangement joins TRBV15 to TRBJ1-5; TCRdb's D call, TRBD1, is unchecked because there is no DNA. Germline CDR1 and CDR2: LNHNV and YYDKDF (reference sequence). The CDR3 extends over 15 amino acids. The CDR3 is CATSIDRASNQPQHF. Using reference TRBV15 and TRBJ1-5 for the parts outside the CDR3, the full variable domain is DAMVIQNPRYQVTQFGKPVTLSCSQTLNHNVMYWYQQKSSQAPKLLFHYYDKDFNNEADTPDNFQSRRPNTSFCFLDIRSPGLGDTAMYLCATSIDRASNQPQHFGDGTRLSIL.

Its frequency marks this clonotype as medium-sized. The J gene is TRBJ2-5, the V gene TRBV5-1; TCRdb proposes TRBD1, but this gene call is untestable without DNA. The CDR3 contains 15 residues. CDR1 is SGHRS, CDR2 YFSETQ, per germline. The CDR3 sequence is CASSYRTGNQETQYF.

In terms of frequency, this clonotype is medium-sized (0.01 to 0.1%). The genes are TRBV20-1 and TRBJ1-1; the TCRdb call, TRBD1, lacks DNA for checking. The CDR3 spans 13 residues. Germline V gene lookup returns CDR1 DFQATT and CDR2 SNEGSKA (reference sequence). The CDR3 here is CSALGQGNAEAFF.

Judged by frequency, this clonotype is medium-sized (0.01 to 0.1%). The chain combines TRBV28 with TRBJ2-7; without DNA, the TCRdb call of TRBD2 cannot be checked. Germline V lookup: CDR1 MDHEN, CDR2 SYDVKM. The CDR3 length is 15 residues. The CDR3 reads CASSLGTIGSYEQYF.

V and J are TRBV10-3 and TRBJ2-1. Germline CDR1 and CDR2: ENHRY and SYGVKD. This CDR3 comprises 12 residues. CDR3 loop: CAIRSLVDEQFF.

The chain combines TRBV5-5 with TRBJ1-1; TCRdb calls TRBD1, which cannot be checked without DNA. The CDR3 length is 13 residues. The germline V gene has CDR1 SGHKS and CDR2 YYEKEE (reference sequence). This CDR3 reads CASSSWQGTEAFF. Full variable domain (remainder filled in from reference TRBV5-5 and TRBJ1-1): DAGVTQSPTHLIKTRGQQVTLRCSPISGHKSVSWYQQVLGQGPQFIFQYYEKEERGRGNFPDRFSARQFPNYSSELNVNALLLGDSALYLCASSSWQGTEAFFGQGTRLTVV.

The chain carries TRBV30 and TRBJ2-2; TCRdb's D call, TRBD2, is unchecked because there is no DNA. The CDR3 totals 19 residues. Germline CDR1 is GTSNPN and CDR2 is SVGIG (reference sequence). CDR3 sequence: CAWSVATSGSTARTGELFF.

This clonotype registers medium-sized (0.01 to 0.1%) by frequency. V usage is TRBV6-2 or TRBV6-3 and J usage is TRBJ2-1; no DNA is available, so the TRBD1 call from TCRdb remains unchecked. Germline V gene sequence: CDR1 MNHEY, CDR2 SVGEGT. This CDR3 has 11 residues. The CDR3 here is CASSYPGGQFF.

This clonotype is labeled medium-sized based on frequency. V is TRBV10-3 and J is TRBJ2-7. From germline, CDR1 is ENHRY and CDR2 SYGVKD. The CDR3 runs to 13 residues. CDR3 residues: CAISQINSYEQYF.

The chain is built from TRBV11-2 and TRBJ2-6. Germline V gene lookup returns CDR1 SGHAT and CDR2 FQNNGV. The CDR3 runs to 18 residues. CDR3 residues: CASSLDMIHFAGANVLTF.

The chain links TRBV6-5 to TRBJ2-7; TCRdb calls TRBD1, which cannot be checked without DNA. Looked up from germline, CDR1 is MNHEY and CDR2 is SVGAGI. The CDR3 is made up of 14 amino acids. The chain's CDR3 is CASSYGTGDYEQYF.

This sequence joins TRBV13 and TRBJ2-4. This CDR3 spans 14 amino acids. Per germline, CDR1 PRHDT and CDR2 FYEKMQ (reference sequence). This CDR3 is CASSETTVKNIQYF.

The chain has TRBV6-1 and TRBJ2-7; no DNA is available, so the TRBD1 call from TCRdb remains unchecked. CDR1 is MNHNS and CDR2 is SASEGT in the germline V gene. The CDR3 spans 13 residues. The CDR3 protein is CASSRTGDYEQYF.

This clonotype is identified as medium-sized from frequency. The chain links TRBV19 to TRBJ1-2. The CDR3 is made up of 14 amino acids. CDR1 and CDR2 from the germline V gene are LNHDA and SQIVND (reference sequence). CDR3 protein: CASSMGGSNYGYTF.